This T cell receptor beta chain was recovered during a study of blood T cell repertoires in COVID-19. V was cut by 8 bases and J by 7 bases, with 14 bases left in between. Germline CDR1 is MNHEY and CDR2 is SVGAGI. There are 12 residues in the CDR3. Per the original methods: Reference gene primers were amplified, and this amplification served to estimate nucleated cell counts. The protocol was immunoSEQ multiplex PCR, while the TCRdb copy is restricted to in-frame clones and leaves out a portion. V and J calls plus clone size are reproduced from that table; the DNA served to infer D and trimming. The table has roughly 40,000 clones, 92% seen once.

Input material: peripheral blood. This clonotype was sampled from a man aged 45-65 years with active COVID-19. The chain combines TRBV6-5 with TRBJ1-2; D is uncertain. In DNA, the CDR3 is TGTGCCAGCGGAGTCCCCGTTGGTGGCTACACCTTC. It translates to CASGVPVGGYTF.